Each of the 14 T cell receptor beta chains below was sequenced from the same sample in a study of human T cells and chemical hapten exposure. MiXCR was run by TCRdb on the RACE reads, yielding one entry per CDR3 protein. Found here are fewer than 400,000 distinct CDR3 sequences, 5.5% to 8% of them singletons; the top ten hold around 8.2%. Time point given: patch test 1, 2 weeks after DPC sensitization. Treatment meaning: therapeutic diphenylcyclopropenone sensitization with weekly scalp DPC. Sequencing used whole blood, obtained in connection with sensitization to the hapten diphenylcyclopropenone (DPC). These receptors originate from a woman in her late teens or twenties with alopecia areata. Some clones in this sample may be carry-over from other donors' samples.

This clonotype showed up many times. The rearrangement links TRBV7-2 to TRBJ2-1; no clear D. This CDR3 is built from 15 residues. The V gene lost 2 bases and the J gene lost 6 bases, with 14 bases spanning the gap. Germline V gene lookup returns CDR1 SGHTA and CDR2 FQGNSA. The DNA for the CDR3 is TGTGCCAGCAGCTTAATGGGTTCCCACCCCAATGAGCAGTTCTTC. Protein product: CASSLMGSHPNEQFF.

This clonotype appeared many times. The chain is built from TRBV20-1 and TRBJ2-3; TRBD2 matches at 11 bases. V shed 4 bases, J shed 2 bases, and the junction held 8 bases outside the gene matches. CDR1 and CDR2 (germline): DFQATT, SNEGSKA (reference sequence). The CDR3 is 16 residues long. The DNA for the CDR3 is TGCAGTGCTAAGACCATACTAGCGGGGGACACAGATACGCAGTATTTT. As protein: CSAKTILAGDTDTQYF.

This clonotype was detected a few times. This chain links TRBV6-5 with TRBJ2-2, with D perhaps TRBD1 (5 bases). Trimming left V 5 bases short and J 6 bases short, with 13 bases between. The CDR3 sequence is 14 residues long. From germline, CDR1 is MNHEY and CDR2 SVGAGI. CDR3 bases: TGTGCCAGCAGTCTTACAGGAATGGCCGGGGAGCTGTTTTTT. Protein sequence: CASSLTGMAGELFF.

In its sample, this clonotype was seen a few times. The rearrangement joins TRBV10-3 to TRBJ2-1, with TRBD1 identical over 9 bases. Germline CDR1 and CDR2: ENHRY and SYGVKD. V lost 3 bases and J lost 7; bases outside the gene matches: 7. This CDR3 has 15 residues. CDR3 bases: TGTGCCATCAGTGATCCGGACAGGGGAAGGAATGAGCAGTTCTTC. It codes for CAISDPDRGRNEQFF.

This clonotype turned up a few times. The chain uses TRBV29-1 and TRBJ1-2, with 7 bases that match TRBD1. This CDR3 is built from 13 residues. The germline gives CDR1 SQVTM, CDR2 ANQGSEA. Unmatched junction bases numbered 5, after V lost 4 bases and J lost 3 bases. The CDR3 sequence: CSVVGGVYYGYTF. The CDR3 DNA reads TGCAGCGTTGTAGGGGGCGTTTACTATGGCTACACCTTC.

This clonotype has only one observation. This chain's CDR3 is CASSSSLRGGTDTQYF. Here the CDR3 DNA reads TGCGCCAGCAGCTCCTCCTTGCGGGGGGGCACAGATACGCAGTATTTT. V and J are TRBV5-1 and TRBJ2-3, with TRBD2 matching over 8 bases. The CDR3 has 16 residues. Germline V gene data show CDR1 as SGHRS and CDR2 as YFSETQ. The trim removed 3 bases at V and 1 base at J, leaving 7 bases unmatched.

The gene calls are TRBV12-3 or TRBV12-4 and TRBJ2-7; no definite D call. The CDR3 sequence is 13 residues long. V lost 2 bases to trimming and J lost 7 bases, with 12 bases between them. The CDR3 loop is CASSLQAPLEQYF. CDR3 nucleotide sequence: TGTGCCAGCAGTTTACAGGCTCCTTTAGAGCAGTACTTC.

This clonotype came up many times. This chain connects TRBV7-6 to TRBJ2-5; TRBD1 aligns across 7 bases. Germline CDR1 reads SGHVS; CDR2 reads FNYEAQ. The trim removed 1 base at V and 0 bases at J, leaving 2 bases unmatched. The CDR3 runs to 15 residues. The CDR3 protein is CASSLGGQDQETQYF. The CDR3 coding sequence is TGTGCCAGCAGCTTAGGTGGACAGGACCAAGAGACCCAGTACTTC.

CDR3 sequence reads: CASSFSLTTNEKLFF. CDR3 DNA sequence: TGTGCCAGCAGCTTTTCGTTGACAACTAATGAAAAACTGTTTTTT. The chain carries TRBV3-1 and TRBJ1-4, with no clear D. Germline CDR1 and CDR2: LGHDT and YNNKEL (reference sequence). Trimming stripped 5 bases from V and 0 bases from J, with 10 bases between. The CDR3 is made up of 15 amino acids.

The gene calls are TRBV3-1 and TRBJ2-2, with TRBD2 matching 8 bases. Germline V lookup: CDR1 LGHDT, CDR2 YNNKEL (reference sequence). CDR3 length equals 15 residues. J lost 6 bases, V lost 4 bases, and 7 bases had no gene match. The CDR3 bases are TGTGCCAGCAGCCCCCGGGGGGGGACGGCCGGGGAGCTGTTTTTT. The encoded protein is CASSPRGGTAGELFF.

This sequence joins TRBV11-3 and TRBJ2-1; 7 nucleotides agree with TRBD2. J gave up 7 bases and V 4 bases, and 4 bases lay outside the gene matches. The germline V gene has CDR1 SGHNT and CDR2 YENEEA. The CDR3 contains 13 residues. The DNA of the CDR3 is TGTGCCAGCAGCTACGGGGGGTCGAATGAGCAGTTCTTC. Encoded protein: CASSYGGSNEQFF.

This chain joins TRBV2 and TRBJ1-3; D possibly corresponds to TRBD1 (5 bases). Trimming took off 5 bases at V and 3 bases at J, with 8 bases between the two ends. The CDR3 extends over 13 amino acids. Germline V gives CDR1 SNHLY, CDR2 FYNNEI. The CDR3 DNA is TGTGCCAGCAGTCGGGACTTTGGAAACACCATATATTTT. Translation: CASSRDFGNTIYF.

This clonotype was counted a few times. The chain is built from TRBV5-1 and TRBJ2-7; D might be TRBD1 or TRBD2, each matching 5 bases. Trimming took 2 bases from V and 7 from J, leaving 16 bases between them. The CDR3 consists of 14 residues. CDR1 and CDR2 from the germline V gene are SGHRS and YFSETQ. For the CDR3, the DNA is TGCGCCAGCAGCTTCTCCGGGACCACGGGGGAGCAGTACTTC. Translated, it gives CASSFSGTTGEQYF.

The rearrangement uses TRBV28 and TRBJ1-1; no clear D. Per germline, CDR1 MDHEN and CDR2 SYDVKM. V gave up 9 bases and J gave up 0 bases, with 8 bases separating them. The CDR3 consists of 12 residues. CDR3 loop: CASRVMNTEAFF. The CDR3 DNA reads TGTGCCAGTCGCGTTATGAACACTGAAGCTTTCTTT.